These 28 T cell receptor beta chains share one sample of origin, sequenced in a study of T cell changes during pregnancy in multiple sclerosis. Profiling relied on immunoSEQ multiplex PCR, and the TCRdb table lists in-frame clones only, not all of them. The repertoire holds fewer than 35,000 clones, with about 93% as singletons. Sequencing used CD4+ T cells from peripheral blood mononuclear cells, obtained in the second trimester of pregnancy. These receptors were obtained from a female donor with multiple sclerosis, enrolled in a pregnancy study.

CDR3 sequence: CASSQDWGGGGRREQFF. The CDR3 DNA reads TGTGCCAGCAGCCAAGACTGGGGAGGCGGCGGGAGAAGAGAGCAGTTCTTC. The chain employs TRBV4-2 and TRBJ2-1; TRBD2 agrees at 7 bases. Germline V gene data show CDR1 as LGHNA and CDR2 as YNFKEQ. After removal of 0 bases from V and 10 bases from J, the junction contained 15 bases not matched to a gene. This CDR3 comprises 17 residues.

The chain links TRBV7-2 to TRBJ2-7; D perhaps matches TRBD2 (6 bases). Germline values: CDR1 SGHTA, CDR2 FQGNSA. The CDR3 runs to 15 residues. V lost 1 base and J lost 0, with 10 bases in between. The CDR3 sequence: CASSLEAGSSYEQYF. Written as DNA, the CDR3 is TGTGCCAGCAGCTTAGAGGCCGGGAGCTCCTACGAGCAGTACTTC.

This chain links TRBV2 with TRBJ2-7; 7 nucleotides agree with TRBD1. The germline V gene encodes CDR1 SNHLY and CDR2 FYNNEI. CDR3 length: 18 residues. The trim removed 7 bases at V and 3 bases at J, leaving 21 bases unmatched. CDR3 bases: TGTGCCAGCAACGGACAGGATAAATGGTCAGTACGAGGCTACGAGCAGTACTTC. Translation: CASNGQDKWSVRGYEQYF.

The chain has TRBV10-1 and TRBJ1-2; TRBD1 agrees at 8 bases. The germline gives CDR1 WNHNN, CDR2 SYGVQD (reference sequence). V gave up 7 bases and J gave up 0 bases; unmatched junction bases: 4. CDR3 length: 14 amino acids. Here the CDR3 DNA reads TGCGCCAGCAACGGACAGGGCCCTAACTATGGCTACACCTTC. Residues: CASNGQGPNYGYTF.

The rearrangement links TRBV10-3 to TRBJ2-3; D unresolved. Germline CDR1 and CDR2: ENHRY and SYGVKD. Deletions cut 2 bases from V and 4 bases from J, with 4 bases between. This CDR3 has 12 residues. Written as DNA, the CDR3 is TGTGCCATCAGTGAGCAATCAGATACGCAGTATTTT. The encoded protein is CAISEQSDTQYF.

The chain employs TRBV19 and TRBJ2-7; 8 bases are a match to TRBD2. V shed 3 bases, J shed 0 bases, and the junction held 7 bases outside the gene matches. The CDR3 sequence is 16 residues long. From germline, CDR1 is LNHDA and CDR2 SQIVND (reference sequence). The CDR3 loop is CASSIFGGRSSYEQYF. As DNA, the CDR3 is TGTGCCAGTAGTATCTTTGGCGGGAGGAGCTCCTACGAGCAGTACTTC.

V gene TRBV20-1 combines with J gene TRBJ2-1; tentative D call: TRBD2 (5 bases). The CDR3 runs 11 residues. Germline CDR1 is DFQATT and CDR2 is SNEGSKA (reference sequence). The V gene lost 5 bases and the J gene lost 10 bases, with 12 bases spanning the gap. The DNA for the CDR3 is TGCAGTGCTTCTCTAGCTTCCGAGCAGTTCTTC. This encodes CSASLASEQFF.

This rearrangement joins TRBV5-1 to TRBJ1-3, with unresolved D. The ends were cut back, 5 bases at V and 3 bases at J, with 9 bases in the middle. The CDR3 contains 13 residues. Germline CDR1 is SGHRS and CDR2 is YFSETQ. CDR3 sequence reads: CASRTGGGNTIYF. CDR3 in DNA: TGCGCCAGCAGAACCGGAGGTGGAAACACCATATATTTT.

The chain has TRBV28 and TRBJ1-1; perhaps TRBD1 as D (5 bases). Germline CDR1 MDHEN, CDR2 SYDVKM. The CDR3 has 14 residues. Trimming stripped 8 bases from V and 4 bases from J, with 17 bases between. The DNA for the CDR3 is TGTGCCAGCGGACAATACATACGAATCACTGAAGCTTTCTTT. This gives the protein CASGQYIRITEAFF. The full variable domain, rest sourced from reference TRBV28 and TRBJ1-1, is DVKVTQSSRYLVKRTGEKVFLECVQDMDHENMFWYRQDPGLGLRLIYFSYDVKMKEKGDIPEGYSVSREKKERFSLILESASTNQTSMYLCASGQYIRITEAFFGQGTRLTVV.

The rearrangement joins TRBV7-2 to TRBJ2-2; a weak D match, TRBD1 (5 bases). In germline, CDR1 is SGHTA, CDR2 FQGNSA. With 7 bases removed from V and 7 bases from J, the gap between germline ends came to 16 bases. CDR3 size: 14 residues. The CDR3 DNA reads as TGTGCCAGCACCCTCCTCGGACATATCGGGGAGCTGTTTTTT. It is translated as CASTLLGHIGELFF.

The chain recombines TRBV30 with TRBJ1-5, with D maybe TRBD1 (6 bases). The germline gives CDR1 GTSNPN, CDR2 SVGIG (reference sequence). The V end lost 1 base, the J end lost 0 bases, and 10 bases lay between the germline ends. The length of the CDR3 is 15 residues. CDR3 loop: CAWSAGAYSNQPQHF. In DNA, the CDR3 is TGTGCCTGGAGTGCAGGGGCCTATAGCAATCAGCCCCAGCATTTT.

This clone was seen a single time. The chain couples TRBV19 to TRBJ1-1, with no clear D. The CDR3 sequence is 14 residues long. The germline V gene has CDR1 LNHDA and CDR2 SQIVND (reference sequence). The V end lost 4 bases, the J end lost 10 bases, and 19 bases lay between the germline ends. The CDR3 DNA reads as TGTGCCAGTAGTACCTGGGCCCGAGGGCAGTCAGCTTTCTTT. Residues: CASSTWARGQSAFF.

The sample holds one count of this clone. V gene TRBV5-1 combines with J gene TRBJ2-5, with D maybe TRBD1 (5 bases). Germline V CDR1 and CDR2: SGHRS, YFSETQ. V lost 1 base and J 7 bases, leaving 5 bases between the germline ends. CDR3 length equals 11 residues. CDR3 amino acids: CASSLQGTQYF. The CDR3 DNA reads as TGCGCCAGCAGCTTGCAGGGGACCCAGTACTTC.

The V call is TRBV18, the J call TRBJ2-7, with D perhaps matching TRBD1 (6 bases). The CDR3 is 14 residues long. Between the trimmed V and J ends, which lost 5 bases and 0 bases, there was a span of 11 bases. Germline assignment: CDR1 KGHSH and CDR2 LQKENI. DNA for the CDR3: TGTGCCAGCTCAAAGGACAGAACCTCCTACGAGCAGTACTTC. The encoded protein is CASSKDRTSYEQYF.

The chain's CDR3 is CANVLTGRTEKLFF. The CDR3 DNA sequence: TGCGCCAACGTTTTGACAGGCAGGACGGAAAAACTGTTTTTT. The rearrangement links TRBV10-1 to TRBJ1-4, with D tentatively TRBD1 (6 bases). Germline-derived CDR1 and CDR2 are WNHNN and SYGVQD (reference sequence). The CDR3 spans 14 residues. V shed 10 bases and J shed 8 bases, with 20 bases lying between them.

The chain uses TRBV27 and TRBJ2-2; 10 bases agree with TRBD1. V lost 0 bases and J lost 6; bases outside the gene matches: 4. Per the germline V gene, CDR1 is MNHEY and CDR2 is SMNVEV (reference sequence). The CDR3 runs to 16 residues. The CDR3 region has the DNA TGTGCCAGCAGTTTATCGGGACAGGGGCGGGCCGGGGAGCTGTTTTTT. Protein sequence: CASSLSGQGRAGELFF.

The J gene is TRBJ1-4, the V gene TRBV19, with D possibly matching TRBD1 (5 bases). This CDR3 has 13 amino acids. Germline CDR1 LNHDA, CDR2 SQIVND (reference sequence). V was pared by 6 bases and J by 0 bases, with 5 bases between. The CDR3 DNA is TGTGCCAGTAGGACAGCAACTAATGAAAAACTGTTTTTT. It codes for CASRTATNEKLFF.

V is TRBV28 and J is TRBJ2-7; 7 nucleotides match TRBD1. J lost 2 bases, V lost 7 bases, and 11 bases had no gene match. The CDR3 covers 15 residues. Germline V gives CDR1 MDHEN, CDR2 SYDVKM. CDR3 nucleotides: TGTGCCAGCATCCCAAGGGGGCTGGCCGCCTACGAGCAGTACTTC. Amino acid sequence: CASIPRGLAAYEQYF.

The gene calls are TRBV10-2 and TRBJ2-1, with TRBD2 matching 11 bases. The germline V gene has CDR1 WSHSY and CDR2 SAAADI. Trimming removed 3 bases from V and 8 bases from J; junction bases left unmatched: 6. The CDR3 totals 15 residues. The CDR3 loop reads CASSDGVAGGDEQFF. Here the CDR3 DNA reads TGCGCCAGCAGTGATGGGGTAGCGGGAGGGGATGAGCAGTTCTTC.

This chain joins TRBV18 and TRBJ1-2; possibly TRBD1 for D (6 bases). The CDR3 consists of 14 residues. Trimming cost V 0 bases and J 2 bases, with 7 bases left between them. Germline CDR1 and CDR2: KGHSH and LQKENI. The CDR3 DNA sequence: TGTGCCAGCTCACCACCCCAGGGGAACTATGGCTACACCTTC. Amino acids: CASSPPQGNYGYTF.

This clone was recorded only once. V usage is TRBV5-6 and J usage is TRBJ1-1; 7 bases match TRBD1. This CDR3 is built from 17 residues. The junction had 14 bases not matched to a gene; V was cut back by 3 bases and J by 3 bases. Germline CDR1 and CDR2: SGHDT and YYEEEE. CDR3 protein: CASSSLRGRKGDTEAFF. CDR3 DNA: TGTGCCAGCAGCTCTTTGAGGGGGCGGAAGGGGGACACTGAAGCTTTCTTT.

The CDR3 nucleotides are TGTGCCAGCAGTCCCCGCGGTCTCGAGCAGTACTTC. This encodes CASSPRGLEQYF. This chain uses TRBV6-1 with TRBJ2-7, with unresolved D. The V gene's germline CDR1 is MNHNS and CDR2 SASEGT. With 5 bases removed from V and 6 bases from J, the gap between germline ends came to 11 bases. This CDR3 comprises 12 residues.

The chain has TRBV7-9 and TRBJ2-1, with D possibly being TRBD1 (5 bases). This CDR3 is 13 amino acids long. V lost 0 bases and J 7 bases, leaving 7 bases between the germline ends. Germline V gene data show CDR1 as SEHNR and CDR2 as FQNEAQ (reference sequence). CDR3 in DNA: TGTGCCAGCAGCTTAGCGCGACAGAATGAGCAGTTCTTC. Translated, it gives CASSLARQNEQFF.

In this sample, this clone turned up a few times. The gene calls are TRBV28 and TRBJ1-5; no clear D gene. Trimming stripped 6 bases from V and 5 bases from J, with 8 bases between. The CDR3 is made up of 12 amino acids. CDR1 and CDR2 (germline): MDHEN, SYDVKM. CDR3: CASRARDQPQHF. The CDR3 nucleotides read TGTGCCAGCAGAGCGCGTGATCAGCCCCAGCATTTT.

The chain combines TRBV6-6 with TRBJ2-3, with TRBD2 as a possible D gene (5 bases). Germline loops: CDR1 MNHNY, CDR2 SVGAGI (reference sequence). The length of the CDR3 is 14 residues. With 5 bases removed from V and 4 bases from J, the gap between germline ends came to 13 bases. The CDR3 DNA follows: TGTGCCAGCAGTAACCCAGCGGTTCCAGATACGCAGTATTTT. Residues: CASSNPAVPDTQYF.

The chain carries TRBV7-9 and TRBJ2-4; D is uncertain. V lost 5 bases, J lost 7 bases, and 21 bases lay in between. Per the germline V gene, CDR1 is SEHNR and CDR2 is FQNEAQ (reference sequence). This CDR3 contains 16 residues. The CDR3 is CASSREVGKVRNIQYF. CDR3 DNA: TGTGCCAGCAGCCGAGAGGTCGGCAAGGTTCGTAACATTCAGTACTTC.

This clone was recorded only once. The chain carries TRBV4-1 and TRBJ2-3, with D possibly TRBD2 on 5 matching bases. This CDR3 is 17 amino acids long. V shed 0 bases and J shed 3 bases, with 16 bases lying between them. Germline loops: CDR1 MGHRA, CDR2 YSYEKL. In nucleotides, the CDR3 is TGCGCCAGCAGCCAAGATCTCGGGCTAGCAGCGACAGATACGCAGTATTTT. Encoded protein: CASSQDLGLAATDTQYF.

The chain uses TRBV5-1 and TRBJ1-1; 8 bases match TRBD1. Germline V lookup: CDR1 SGHRS, CDR2 YFSETQ. V gave up 4 bases and J gave up 6 bases; unmatched junction bases: 11. This CDR3 has 15 residues. The CDR3 DNA is TGCGCCAGCAGCGGAAGGACAGGGAGGGACGCTGAAGCTTTCTTT. Translated, it gives CASSGRTGRDAEAFF.